This is a list of T cell receptor beta chains from one sample in a study of T cell changes during pregnancy in multiple sclerosis. Assay: immunoSEQ multiplex PCR; the TCRdb copy retains only in-frame clones and omits some. The sample includes about 55,000 clones, approximately 90% of them seen just once. Material: CD4+ T cells from peripheral blood mononuclear cells, obtained in the first trimester of pregnancy. The receptor set was obtained from a female donor with multiple sclerosis, enrolled in a pregnancy study. Each CDR3 is given with its conserved first and last residue. A D gene is named only where the DNA matches it firmly. The size field is filled for only some rows; it gives once, few, many or a size class.

>TRBV19|TRBJ1-6|-|-
TGTGCCAGTAGTTCGCGAGCCACCCTGAGGTCACCCCTCCACTTT
CASSSRATLRSPLHF
>TRBV6-1|TRBJ1-1|-|TRBD1
TGTGCCAGCAGTATACTACAGGGGTTAGGGACTGAAGCTTTCTTT
CASSILQGLGTEAFF
>TRBV5-4|TRBJ2-3|-|TRBD2
TGTGCCAGCAGCTTGGCCCTGCGCGGGAGGGCCGCAGATACGCAGTATTTT
CASSLALRGRAADTQYF
>TRBV9|TRBJ2-2|-|TRBD1
TGTGCCAGCAGAGAGGGACAGGGGCCCACCGGGGAGCTGTTTTTT
CASREGQGPTGELFF
>TRBV28|TRBJ1-5|few|-
TGTGCCAGCAGTTTATTCCGTCAGCCCCAGCATTTT
CASSLFRQPQHF
>TRBV9|TRBJ2-5|-|TRBD2
TGTGCCAGCAGCGTGGCTAGCGGGGAAGAGACCCAGTACTTC
CASSVASGEETQYF
>TRBV7-2|TRBJ1-2|-|-
TGTGCCAGCAGCTTAGATCGAGGTGGCTACACCTTC
CASSLDRGGYTF
>TRBV6-6|TRBJ1-2|-|-
TGTGCCAGCACCTACGGGGGATCAGCTAACTATGGCTACACCTTC
CASTYGGSANYGYTF
>TRBV28|TRBJ2-1|-|TRBD2
TGTGCCAGCAGTTTCAGTTCGGGAGGACTATCCTACAATGAGCAGTTCTTC
CASSFSSGGLSYNEQFF
>TRBV18|TRBJ1-2|-|-
TGTGCCAGCTCATTGGACATTAACTATGGCTACACCTTC
CASSLDINYGYTF
>TRBV11-3|TRBJ1-1|-|-
TGTGCCAGCAGCTTATCGGGGGATACTGAAGCTTTCTTT
CASSLSGDTEAFF
>TRBV6-4|TRBJ2-3|-|TRBD1
TGTGCCAGCAGGCTGACAGGGACAGATACGCAGTATTTT
CASRLTGTDTQYF
>TRBV2|TRBJ1-1|few|-
TGTGCCAGCAGTGATCGATCAGGCACGAACACTGAAGCTTTCTTT
CASSDRSGTNTEAFF
>TRBV11-3|TRBJ1-2|few|-
TGTGCCAGCAGTTACAGTAACTATGGCTACACCTTC
CASSYSNYGYTF
>TRBV7-9|TRBJ1-4|-|-
TGTGCCAGCAGCTTAGCCGGACAGAATAATGAAAAACTGTTTTTT
CASSLAGQNNEKLFF
>TRBV10-1|TRBJ2-2|medium-sized|-
TGCGCCAGCAGTGATTGGGCGGGACGGGACACCGGGGAGCTGTTTTTT
CASSDWAGRDTGELFF
>TRBV27|TRBJ2-2|-|TRBD2
TGTGCCAGCAGTCTCGGGACTACGCGGGCGGGGGAGCTGTTTTTT
CASSLGTTRAGELFF
>TRBV9|TRBJ1-3|-|-
TGTGCCAGCAGCCTCGAACTAGGAAACACCATATATTTT
CASSLELGNTIYF
>TRBV19|TRBJ2-3|-|TRBD2
TGTGCCATTCGGGATAGCGGGAAAGGCACAGATACGCAGTATTTT
CAIRDSGKGTDTQYF
>TRBV5-1|TRBJ2-5|-|TRBD2
TGCGCCAGCACCACAAAACCTAGGACCGGGGGGGTTTCCCAAGAGACCCAGTACTTC
CASTTKPRTGGVSQETQYF
>TRBV18|TRBJ2-1|few|TRBD2
TGTGCCAGCTCCCTTTCAGCGGGAGGGCCGTTTAATGAGCAGTTCTTC
CASSLSAGGPFNEQFF
>TRBV28|TRBJ1-2|-|-
TGTGCCAGCAGTTCCGGGATCTATGGCTACACCTTC
CASSSGIYGYTF
>TRBV29-1|TRBJ2-7|-|TRBD1
TGCAGCGTTGAGATCCTACAGGGGAACGAGCAGTACTTC
CSVEILQGNEQYF
>TRBV4-1|TRBJ2-7|-|TRBD2
TGCGCCAGCAGCCTGCGGACTAGCGGACCCTACGAGCAGTACTTC
CASSLRTSGPYEQYF
>TRBV7-9|TRBJ2-5|-|-
TGTGCCAGCAGCGAGCAGGGGGAGACCCAGTACTTC
CASSEQGETQYF
>TRBV18|TRBJ2-5|-|-
TGTGCCAGCTCCCCCGGACAACAAGAGACCCAGTACTTC
CASSPGQQETQYF
>TRBV5-1|TRBJ2-5|-|TRBD2
TGCGCCAGCAGCTTGACTAGCGGGGATTCAGAGACCCAGTACTTC
CASSLTSGDSETQYF
>TRBV7-9|TRBJ1-1|-|-
TGTGCCAGCAGCTCCCTGCGGGCCCTCGGGAACACTGAAGCTTTCTTT
CASSSLRALGNTEAFF
>TRBV4-3|TRBJ2-3|-|TRBD2
TGCGCCAGCAGCCAAGCCGAGCGGGGGGTGGCAGATACGCAGTATTTT
CASSQAERGVADTQYF
>TRBV11-3|TRBJ1-3|-|TRBD1
TGTGCCAGCAGCTCGGGGGACAGGGTCAAATCGGGAAACACCATATATTTT
CASSSGDRVKSGNTIYF
>TRBV10-2|TRBJ2-7|-|-
TGCGCCAGCAGTGAGAACACCGGGACACCATCCTACGAGCAGTACTTC
CASSENTGTPSYEQYF
>TRBV6-1|TRBJ1-2|-|-
TGTGCCAGCAGTGGTGAGACAGGCTATGGCTACACCTTC
CASSGETGYGYTF
>TRBV2|TRBJ2-3|-|-
TGTGCCAGCAGAGGCGGGCCCAACACAGATACGCAGTATTTT
CASRGGPNTDTQYF
>TRBV11-3|TRBJ2-1|-|-
TGTGCCAGCAGCTTATCTAGCCGAGAGCAGTTCTTC
CASSLSSREQFF
>TRBV7-7|TRBJ2-5|-|-
TGTGCCAGCAGCTTTCGAGAGGCTGGGGAGACCCAGTACTTC
CASSFREAGETQYF
>TRBV19|TRBJ1-1|-|-
TGTGCCAGTAGTATAGAGCGAAACACTGAAGCTTTCTTT
CASSIERNTEAFF
>TRBV2|TRBJ2-7|-|TRBD1
TGTGCCAGCAGCCCCCCGGGACAGGGTTCCTACGAGCAGTACTTC
CASSPPGQGSYEQYF
>TRBV14|TRBJ1-2|-|-
TGTGCCAGCAGCCCCCTAGTCTATGGGGGCGGCTACACCTTC
CASSPLVYGGGYTF
>TRBV25-1|TRBJ1-2|-|TRBD1
TGTGCCAGCAGTGAAACGGGACAGGCCTATGGCTACACCTTC
CASSETGQAYGYTF
>TRBV19|TRBJ2-5|-|TRBD2
TGTGCCAGTAGACTAGCGGGAAGCCAAGAGACCCAGTACTTC
CASRLAGSQETQYF
>TRBV5-6|TRBJ2-7|-|TRBD2
TGTGCCAGCAGCCCCCGACTAGCTCGGCGGCAGTACTTC
CASSPRLARRQYF
>TRBV27|TRBJ2-3|once|-
TGTGCCAGCAGCGCCGGAAACAGGAGGGTAGATACGCAGTATTTT
CASSAGNRRVDTQYF
>TRBV2|TRBJ1-2|few|-
TGTGCCAGCGGCGACAGAAAAAGAGGCTACACCTTC
CASGDRKRGYTF
>TRBV19|TRBJ2-1|-|-
TGTGCCAGTAGTATAGAGACGGGATCCTACAATGAGCAGTTCTTC
CASSIETGSYNEQFF
>TRBV18|TRBJ2-1|-|-
TGTGCCAGCTCACCAGGCAGGGGTAGGGAGGAGCAGTTCTTC
CASSPGRGREEQFF
>TRBV27|TRBJ2-5|-|TRBD2
TGTGCCAGCAGTTTATGGGAAGCGGGGAAGGAGACCCAGTACTTC
CASSLWEAGKETQYF